This TCR beta chain was sequenced in a study of blood T cell repertoires in COVID-19. Study details: Both acute and convalescent COVID-19 samples were obtained from the United States, Italy and Spain.

This clone was seen just once. As processed by the authors: For nucleated cells, counts were estimated from reference gene primer amplification. Only in-frame clones appear in the TCRdb table, and some are missing; sequencing was by immunoSEQ multiplex PCR. V and J calls and clone size are as listed in that table; D and trimming were resolved from the DNA. The table lists about 300,000 clones, approximately 90% of them singletons. Trimming stripped 2 bases from V and 0 bases from J, with 10 bases between. Looked up from germline, CDR1 is MDHEN and CDR2 is SYDVKM. The CDR3 runs 16 residues. This clonotype originated in a woman in her twenties or thirties who had recovered from COVID-19. V usage is TRBV28 and J usage is TRBJ1-4; no clear D gene. The sequencing input was peripheral blood. The chain's CDR3 is CASSLIAVATNEKLFF. In nucleotides, the CDR3 is TGTGCCAGCAGTTTAATAGCGGTTGCAACTAATGAAAAACTGTTTTTT.